These T cell receptor beta chains were read from a single sample in a study of blood T cell repertoires in COVID-19. Profiling relied on immunoSEQ multiplex PCR, and the TCRdb table lists in-frame clones only, not all of them. The sample holds approximately 110,000 clones, approximately 84% seen once. Source material: peripheral blood. The receptors stem from a man between 45 and 60 years old with acute or convalescent COVID-19. CDR3s include the opening cysteine and the closing phenylalanine or tryptophan. The D gene is left open where the match is weak. Expanded clones are given a class, and other clones once, few, many or no size at all.

DNA: TGTGCCAGCAATCATCAGGGGCACAATTCACCCCTCCACTTT
CDR3: CASNHQGHNSPLHF
V: TRBV2
J: TRBJ1-6
size: .
D: .

DNA: TGTGCCAGCAGCACCTCGGTAGCGCGGGATACGCAGTATTTT
CDR3: CASSTSVARDTQYF
V: TRBV5-4
J: TRBJ2-3
size: .
D: .

DNA: TGTGCCAGTAGACCGGGACAGGGGAACTATGGCTACACCTTC
CDR3: CASRPGQGNYGYTF
V: TRBV19
J: TRBJ1-2
size: .
D: TRBD1

DNA: TGTGCCAGCAGGGGCGGGGGCGCCCACTATGGCTACACCTTC
CDR3: CASRGGGAHYGYTF
V: TRBV13
J: TRBJ1-2
size: .
D: .

DNA: TGTGCCAGCAGCTCAGTAGCGGGGTTGGGAGATACGCAGTATTTT
CDR3: CASSSVAGLGDTQYF
V: TRBV9
J: TRBJ2-3
size: .
D: TRBD2

DNA: TGTGCCTGGAGTGTTACTAGCGGGGGAGGGAAGACCCAGTACTTC
CDR3: CAWSVTSGGGKTQYF
V: TRBV30
J: TRBJ2-5
size: once
D: TRBD2

DNA: TGTGCCAGCAGCGCCAGGGAGGTGGGCACAGATACGCAGTATTTT
CDR3: CASSAREVGTDTQYF
V: TRBV9
J: TRBJ2-3
size: .
D: .

DNA: TGTGCCAGCAGCTCCTTCGGACAGGGGGGTAATGAAAAACTGTTTTTT
CDR3: CASSSFGQGGNEKLFF
V: TRBV5-6
J: TRBJ1-4
size: few
D: TRBD1

DNA: TGTGCCAGTAGTGCGGACAGGGGGGCCAAAAACATTCAGTACTTC
CDR3: CASSADRGAKNIQYF
V: TRBV19
J: TRBJ2-4
size: .
D: TRBD1

DNA: TGTGCCAGCAGTTACTCTGGCGGGGGTCCGGGTGAGCAGTTCTTC
CDR3: CASSYSGGGPGEQFF
V: TRBV6-2/TRBV6-3
J: TRBJ2-1
size: .
D: TRBD2

DNA: TGTGCCAGCCAGGGGAACACTGAAGCTTTCTTT
CDR3: CASQGNTEAFF
V: TRBV3-1/TRBV3-2
J: TRBJ1-1
size: .
D: .

DNA: TGCGCCAGCAGCCTAAGGACAGCAACTAATGAAAAACTGTTTTTT
CDR3: CASSLRTATNEKLFF
V: TRBV4-1
J: TRBJ1-4
size: .
D: .

DNA: TGTGCCAGCAGTTTTTACCTAGGTGTCTTTGGCTACACCTTC
CDR3: CASSFYLGVFGYTF
V: TRBV28
J: TRBJ1-2
size: .
D: .

DNA: TGCGCCAGCAGCTTGGCAGGGGATTTGGCCGCGGAAAAACTGTTTTTT
CDR3: CASSLAGDLAAEKLFF
V: TRBV5-1
J: TRBJ1-4
size: .
D: .

DNA: TGTGCCTGGAGTGTTGGTAGTAGCAATCAGCCCCAGCATTTT
CDR3: CAWSVGSSNQPQHF
V: TRBV30
J: TRBJ1-5
size: .
D: .

DNA: TGTGCCAGCAGCTTGCGGGGAAACTATGGCTACACCTTC
CDR3: CASSLRGNYGYTF
V: TRBV5-8
J: TRBJ1-2
size: .
D: .

DNA: TGCGCCAGCAGCTTGGGCGGGGATAGCAATCAGCCCCAGCATTTT
CDR3: CASSLGGDSNQPQHF
V: TRBV5-1
J: TRBJ1-5
size: .
D: .

DNA: TGTGCCAGCAGGGACAGGGGGCCAGATACGCAGTATTTT
CDR3: CASRDRGPDTQYF
V: TRBV6-5
J: TRBJ2-3
size: .
D: TRBD1

DNA: TGTGCCAGCAGCCGTGGGCTGCGGATCGGGGGTGGCTACACCTTC
CDR3: CASSRGLRIGGGYTF
V: TRBV3-1/TRBV3-2
J: TRBJ1-2
size: few
D: .